Listed below are T cell receptor beta chains from one sample, sequenced in a study of blood T cells in healthy people across ages. TCRdb called the 5' RACE reads again in MiXCR, with one record for every CDR3 protein. The sample lists 650,000 to 1,000,000 distinct CDR3 sequences; about half were seen once. Sequencing was carried out using blood. These receptors were obtained from a man aged 80 or over in good health. CDR3s leave out the opening cysteine and the closing phenylalanine or tryptophan. Clone sizes are given selectively: once, few, many, or a class where the clone is expanded.

clone size | V gene | CDR3 protein
- | TRBV27 | ASSAGASTDTQY
- | TRBV5-1 | ASTVRLAGPNGQF
- | TRBV15 | ATSEGSSSYNEQF
- | TRBV7-2 | ATGGDSYEQY
few | TRBV10-3 | AISEYGGGGGQY
- | TRBV4-2 | ASSQWDDYGYT
- | TRBV7-2 | ASSPKGEVTGELF
- | TRBV5-1 | ASSTSGTARGGYT
- | TRBV4-1 | ASSLDSPSSGANVLT
few | TRBV3-1 | ASSQPARSYEQY
- | TRBV6-2/TRBV6-3 | ASGGYTEAF
few | TRBV27 | ASSVGVNYGYT
- | TRBV20-1 | SARFGTSAYEQY
- | TRBV29-1 | SEQEMIGKETQY